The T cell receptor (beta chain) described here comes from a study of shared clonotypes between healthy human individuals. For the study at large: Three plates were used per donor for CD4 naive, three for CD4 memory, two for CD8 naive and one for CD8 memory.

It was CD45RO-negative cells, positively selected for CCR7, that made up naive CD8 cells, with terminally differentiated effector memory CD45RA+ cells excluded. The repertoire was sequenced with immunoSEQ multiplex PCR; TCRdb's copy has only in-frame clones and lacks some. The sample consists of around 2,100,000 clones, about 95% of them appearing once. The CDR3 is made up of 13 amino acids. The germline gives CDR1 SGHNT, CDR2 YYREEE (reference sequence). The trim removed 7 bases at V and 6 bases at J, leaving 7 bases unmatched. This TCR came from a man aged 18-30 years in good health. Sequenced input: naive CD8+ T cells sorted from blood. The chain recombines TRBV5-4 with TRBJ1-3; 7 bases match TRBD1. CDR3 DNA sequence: TGTGCCAGCGGACAGGTCGAACAAAACACCATATATTTT. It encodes CASGQVEQNTIYF.